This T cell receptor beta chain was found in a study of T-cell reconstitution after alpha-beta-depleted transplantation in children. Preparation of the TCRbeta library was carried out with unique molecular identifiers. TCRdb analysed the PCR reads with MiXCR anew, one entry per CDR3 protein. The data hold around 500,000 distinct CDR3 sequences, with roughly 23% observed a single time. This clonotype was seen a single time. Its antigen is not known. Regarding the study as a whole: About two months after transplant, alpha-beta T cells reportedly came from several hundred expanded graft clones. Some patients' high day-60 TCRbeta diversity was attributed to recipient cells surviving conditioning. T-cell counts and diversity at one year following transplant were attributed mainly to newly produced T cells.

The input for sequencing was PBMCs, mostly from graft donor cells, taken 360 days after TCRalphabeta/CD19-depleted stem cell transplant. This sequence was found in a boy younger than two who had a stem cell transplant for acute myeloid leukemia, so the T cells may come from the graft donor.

CDR3 sequence: CASSFTVPGHDSYEQYF. The CDR3 nucleotides are TGTGCCAGCAGTTTTACGGTCCCGGGACACGATAGCTACGAGCAGTACTTC. The chain has TRBV12-3 or TRBV12-4 and TRBJ2-7, with D possibly matching TRBD1 (6 bases). This CDR3 has 17 amino acids. The V end lost 3 bases, the J end lost 3 bases, and 21 bases lay between the germline ends.